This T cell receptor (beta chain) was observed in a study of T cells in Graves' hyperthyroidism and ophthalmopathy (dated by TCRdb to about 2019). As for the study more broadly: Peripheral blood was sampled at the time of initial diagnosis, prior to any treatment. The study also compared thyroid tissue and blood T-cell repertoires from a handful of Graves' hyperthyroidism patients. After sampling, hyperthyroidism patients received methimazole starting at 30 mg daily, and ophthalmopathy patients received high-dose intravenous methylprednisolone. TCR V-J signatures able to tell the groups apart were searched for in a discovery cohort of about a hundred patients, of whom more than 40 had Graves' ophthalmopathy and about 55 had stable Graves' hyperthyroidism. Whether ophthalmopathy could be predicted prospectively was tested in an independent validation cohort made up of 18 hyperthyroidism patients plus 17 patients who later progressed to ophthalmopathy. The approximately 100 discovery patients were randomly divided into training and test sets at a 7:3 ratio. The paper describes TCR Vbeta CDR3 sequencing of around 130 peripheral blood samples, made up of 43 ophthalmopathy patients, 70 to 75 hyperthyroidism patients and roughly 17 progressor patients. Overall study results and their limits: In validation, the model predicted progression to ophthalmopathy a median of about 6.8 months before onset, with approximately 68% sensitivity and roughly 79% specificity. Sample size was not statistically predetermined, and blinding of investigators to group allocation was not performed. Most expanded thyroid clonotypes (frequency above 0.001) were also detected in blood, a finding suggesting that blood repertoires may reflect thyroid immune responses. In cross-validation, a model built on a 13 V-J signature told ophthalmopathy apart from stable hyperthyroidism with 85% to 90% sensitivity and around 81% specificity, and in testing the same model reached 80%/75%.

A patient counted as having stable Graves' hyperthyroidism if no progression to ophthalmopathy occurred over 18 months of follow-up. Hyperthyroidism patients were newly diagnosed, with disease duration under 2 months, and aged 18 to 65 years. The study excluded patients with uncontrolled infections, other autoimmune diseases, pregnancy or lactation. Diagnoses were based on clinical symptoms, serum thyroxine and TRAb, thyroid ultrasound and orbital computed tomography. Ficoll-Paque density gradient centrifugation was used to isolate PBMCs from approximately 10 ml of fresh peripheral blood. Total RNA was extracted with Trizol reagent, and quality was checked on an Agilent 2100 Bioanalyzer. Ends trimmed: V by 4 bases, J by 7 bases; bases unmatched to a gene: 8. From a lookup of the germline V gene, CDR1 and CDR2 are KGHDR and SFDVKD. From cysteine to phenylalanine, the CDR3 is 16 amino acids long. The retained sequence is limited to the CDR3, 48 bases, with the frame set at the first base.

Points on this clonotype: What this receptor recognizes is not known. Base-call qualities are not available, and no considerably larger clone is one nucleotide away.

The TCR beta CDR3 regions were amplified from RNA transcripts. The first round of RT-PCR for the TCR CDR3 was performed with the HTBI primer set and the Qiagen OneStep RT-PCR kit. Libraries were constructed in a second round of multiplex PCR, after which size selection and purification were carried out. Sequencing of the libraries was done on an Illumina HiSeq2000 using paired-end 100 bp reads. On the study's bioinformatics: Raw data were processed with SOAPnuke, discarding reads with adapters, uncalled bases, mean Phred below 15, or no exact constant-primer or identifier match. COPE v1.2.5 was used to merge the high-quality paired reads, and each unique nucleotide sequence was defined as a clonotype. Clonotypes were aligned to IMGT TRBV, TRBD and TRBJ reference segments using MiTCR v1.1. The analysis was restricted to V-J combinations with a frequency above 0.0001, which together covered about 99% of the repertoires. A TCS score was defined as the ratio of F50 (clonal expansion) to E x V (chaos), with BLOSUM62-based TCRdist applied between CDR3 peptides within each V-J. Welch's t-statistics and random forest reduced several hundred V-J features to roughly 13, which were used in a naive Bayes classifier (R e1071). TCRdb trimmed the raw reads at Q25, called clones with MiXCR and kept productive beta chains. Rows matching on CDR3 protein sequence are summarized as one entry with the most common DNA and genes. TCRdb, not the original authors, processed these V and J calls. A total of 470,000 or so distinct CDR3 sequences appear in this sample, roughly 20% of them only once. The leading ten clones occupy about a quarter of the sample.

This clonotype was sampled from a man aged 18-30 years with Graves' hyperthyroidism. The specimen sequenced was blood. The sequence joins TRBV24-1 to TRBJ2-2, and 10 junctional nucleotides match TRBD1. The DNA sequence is TGTGCCACCAGTGACCCGACAGGGGGCGAGGTCGGGGAGCTGTTTTTT. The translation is CATSDPTGGEVGELFF.